The subject of this entry is one T cell receptor beta chain. Its antigen is unknown. This sample was included in a study of molecular identifiers for immune sequencing clone quantification. The CDR3 sequence is 15 residues long. The V gene lost 0 bases and the J gene lost 5 bases, with 14 bases spanning the gap. The V gene's germline CDR1 is SGHRS and CDR2 YFSETQ. Whole-study results and caveats: Highly expanded clone sizes could be underestimated by identical TCR molecules that share a barcode.

A CD8+CD4-CCR7+CD45RA+ gate was used to sort naive CD8 T cells. TCRdb ran MiXCR on the PCR reads and lists one entry per CDR3 protein. Of about 500,000 distinct CDR3 sequences in the sample, about 25% were seen once. The clonotype was recovered from a human donor in good health. Some libraries in this study had Jurkat cell RNA spiked in. The material sequenced was naive CD8+ T cells from blood, with Jurkat cell RNA spiked in. The subset was: FACS-sorted CD8+CD4-CCR7+CD45RA+ naive T cells. This chain joins TRBV5-1 and TRBJ2-5; D is tentatively TRBD1 or TRBD2 (5 bases each). Here the CDR3 reads CASSLDGGTGETQYF. The CDR3 nucleotides are TGCGCCAGCAGCTTGGATGGGGGTACAGGCGAGACCCAGTACTTC.